One sample yielded the 30 T cell receptor beta chains listed below, sequenced in a study of shared clonotypes between healthy human individuals. Some clones are missing from TCRdb's copy, which holds only in-frame ones; the method was immunoSEQ multiplex PCR. The table has under 600,000 clones, around 95% seen once; the top ten hold about 0.064%. Sequences were obtained from naive CD4+ T cells sorted from blood. Sample subset: CD45RA+ positively selected. All receptors come from a woman in her 30s in good health.

The CDR3, as DNA: TGTGCCAGCAGTTTGATGGCGGGAGATCTTTACGAGCAGTACTTC. This codes for CASSLMAGDLYEQYF. The gene calls are TRBV7-9 and TRBJ2-7; 7 nucleotides line up with TRBD2. Germline V gene sequence: CDR1 SEHNR, CDR2 FQNEAQ (reference sequence). Trimming cost V 6 bases and J 4 bases; bases outside gene matches: 12. This CDR3 has 15 amino acids. The variable domain in full, completed from reference TRBV7-9 and TRBJ2-7, reads DTGVSQNPRHKITKRGQNVTFRCDPISEHNRLYWYRQTLGQGPEFLTYFQNEAQLEKSRLLSDRFSAERPKGSFSTLEIQRTEQGDSAMYLCASSLMAGDLYEQYFGPGTRLTVT.

V is TRBV9 and J is TRBJ2-7; D might be TRBD1 or TRBD2, each matching 5 bases. The CDR3 runs 14 residues. Germline-derived CDR1 and CDR2 are SGDLS and YYNGEE. Between the trimmed V and J ends, which lost 3 bases and 0 bases, there was a span of 10 bases. The CDR3 here is CASSGDASSYEQYF. The CDR3 DNA sequence: TGTGCCAGCAGCGGGGACGCCAGCTCCTACGAGCAGTACTTC.

Notes on this clone: The junction shows a germline mismatch at one end, possibly a read error. The chain links TRBV28 to TRBJ1-2; 7 nucleotides align to TRBD1. The germline gives CDR1 MDHEN, CDR2 SYDVKM. This CDR3 is built from 11 residues. The DNA of the CDR3 is TGTGCCAGCGCTGGACAGGTAGAGATCAGCTTC. The encoded protein is CASAGQVEISF.

This clone was detected a few times. This chain links TRBV6-6 with TRBJ1-5; the D is unclear. Germline V gene sequence: CDR1 MNHNY, CDR2 SVGAGI (reference sequence). V was shortened by 8 bases and J by 9 bases, with 14 bases between the two germline ends. The CDR3 runs 12 residues. In nucleotides, the CDR3 is TGTGCCAGCGGTCTGGCTGCTCGGCCCCAGCATTTT. Translated, it gives CASGLAARPQHF.

The gene calls are TRBV6-5 and TRBJ2-1; 12 nucleotides align to TRBD2. The V gene end was trimmed by 2 bases and the J gene end by 7 bases; junction bases not matched to a gene: 3. Germline V CDR1 and CDR2: MNHEY, SVGAGI. The CDR3 runs to 15 residues. CDR3 protein: CASSYGLAGSNEQFF. The DNA of the CDR3 is TGTGCCAGCAGTTACGGACTAGCGGGATCGAATGAGCAGTTCTTC.

On this clone itself: The same CDR3 is also encoded by other DNA sequences in this sample. V gene TRBV5-6 combines with J gene TRBJ2-5; D call uncertain. The ends were cut back, 2 bases at V and 2 bases at J, with 1 base in the middle. This CDR3 contains 11 residues. Germline assignment: CDR1 SGHDT and CDR2 YYEEEE. The CDR3, as DNA: TGTGCCAGCAGCTTACAAGAGACCCAGTACTTC. It translates to CASSLQETQYF. The full variable domain, rest sourced from reference TRBV5-6 and TRBJ2-5, is DAGVTQSPTHLIKTRGQQVTLRCSPKSGHDTVSWYQQALGQGPQFIFQYYEEEERQRGNFPDRFSGHQFPNYSSELNVNALLLGDSALYLCASSLQETQYFGPGTRLLVL.

The sample holds a few counts of this clone. This chain connects TRBV19 to TRBJ1-1, with TRBD1 as a possible D gene (5 bases). The germline V and J ends were trimmed by 6 bases and 4 bases, with 18 bases remaining between them. This CDR3 region has 15 residues. Germline CDR1 and CDR2: LNHDA and SQIVND (reference sequence). CDR3 DNA sequence: TGTGCCAGTAGGGTGTCGGGGGATTCGGGCACTGAAGCTTTCTTT. This encodes CASRVSGDSGTEAFF.

The chain combines TRBV11-2 with TRBJ2-7; 11 bases fit TRBD1. CDR1 and CDR2 (germline): SGHAT, FQNNGV. V lost 5 bases and J lost 7; bases outside the gene matches: 4. There are 13 residues in the CDR3. CDR3 in DNA: TGTGCCAGCAGCCGGGACAGGGGGTGGGAGCAGTACTTC. Its protein product is CASSRDRGWEQYF.

The V and J genes are TRBV7-3 and TRBJ2-6; D may be TRBD1 (5 bases). Germline V gene sequence: CDR1 SGHTA, CDR2 FQGTGA. V lost 0 bases and J 1 base, leaving 13 bases between the germline ends. CDR3 length: 18 amino acids. DNA of the CDR3: TGTGCCAGCAGCTTAACCACAGGTCGATGGTCTGGGGCCAACGTCCTGACTTTC. This sequence encodes CASSLTTGRWSGANVLTF.

This clone has only one observation. V and J are TRBV28 and TRBJ1-5; no reliable D call. CDR1 MDHEN and CDR2 SYDVKM come from the germline V gene. Deletions cut 4 bases from V and 1 base from J, with 14 bases between. The CDR3 extends over 16 amino acids. CDR3 protein: CASSSPEGWSNQPQHF. The CDR3 DNA reads TGTGCCAGCAGTTCCCCGGAGGGTTGGAGCAATCAGCCCCAGCATTTT.

This clone was seen a single time. The CDR3 spells CASSLVGRGRASYNEQFF. The CDR3, as DNA: TGTGCCAGCAGCTTGGTGGGGCGCGGGAGGGCCTCCTACAATGAGCAGTTCTTC. The chain is built from TRBV5-6 and TRBJ2-1; 9 nucleotides match TRBD2. This CDR3 has 18 amino acids. Looked up from germline, CDR1 is SGHDT and CDR2 is YYEEEE. The ends lost 0 bases at V and 0 bases at J; junction bases unmatched: 7.

The V call is TRBV28, the J call TRBJ2-4; weak D call: TRBD2 (5 bases). Germline-derived CDR1 and CDR2 are MDHEN and SYDVKM. The CDR3 is made up of 16 amino acids. V was cut by 7 bases and J by 0 bases, with 16 bases left in between. The CDR3 reads CASTRSGGVAKNIQYF. The DNA of the CDR3 is TGTGCCAGCACCCGGAGCGGCGGCGTAGCCAAAAACATTCAGTACTTC.

The chain recombines TRBV5-1 with TRBJ2-1, with D perhaps matching TRBD2 (6 bases). CDR1 is SGHRS, CDR2 YFSETQ, per germline. V lost 1 base and J lost 3, with 14 bases in between. The CDR3 runs 16 residues. The CDR3, as DNA: TGCGCCAGCAGCTTGCATTCAAGTAGCGGCTACAATGAGCAGTTCTTC. Translation: CASSLHSSSGYNEQFF.

The J gene is TRBJ2-4, the V gene TRBV2, with D unresolved. The germline V gene encodes CDR1 SNHLY and CDR2 FYNNEI. The V and J ends lost 6 bases and 0 bases respectively, with 15 bases between them. CDR3 length: 16 residues. Here the CDR3 DNA reads TGTGCCAGCAGACCCCCAGAAACCTTAGCCAAAAACATTCAGTACTTC. Translating gives CASRPPETLAKNIQYF.

This clone was seen once. The genes are TRBV10-3 and TRBJ2-7, with TRBD1 identical over 8 bases. This CDR3 spans 11 amino acids. Germline V gives CDR1 ENHRY, CDR2 SYGVKD. With 10 bases clipped from V and 5 bases from J, the junction kept 4 bases outside the gene matches. The CDR3 DNA reads as TGTGCCAGCGGGACAGGAAACGAGCAGTACTTC. This translates into CASGTGNEQYF.

The DNA for the CDR3 is TGTGCCAGCAGCTCGACTAGCGGGAGGGTAGGGGAGCAGTACTTC. Its translation is CASSSTSGRVGEQYF. This chain connects TRBV27 to TRBJ2-7; the match to TRBD2 covers 14 bases. The germline gives CDR1 MNHEY, CDR2 SMNVEV (reference sequence). The CDR3 is 15 amino acids. J was trimmed by 7 bases and V by 6 bases; bases with no gene match: 8.

The chain carries TRBV19 and TRBJ1-5, with a weak D call TRBD1 (6 bases). This CDR3 contains 13 residues. V lost 8 bases and J 5 bases, leaving 13 bases between the germline ends. Germline loops: CDR1 LNHDA, CDR2 SQIVND (reference sequence). In DNA form, the CDR3 reads TGTGCCAGTGTGGACAGCTCCTATCAGCCCCAGCATTTT. Amino acid sequence: CASVDSSYQPQHF.

The rearrangement joins TRBV5-4 to TRBJ1-4; 8 bases line up with TRBD1. V trimming: 4 bases; J trimming: 7 bases; junction bases outside the gene matches: 6. CDR1 SGHNT and CDR2 YYREEE come from the germline V gene (reference sequence). The CDR3 contains 14 residues. The CDR3 protein is CASSQTGAGEKLFF. The CDR3, as DNA: TGTGCCAGCAGCCAGACAGGGGCAGGTGAAAAACTGTTTTTT. Looking up the rest from reference TRBV5-4 and TRBJ1-4 gives the full variable domain: ETGVTQSPTHLIKTRGQQVTLRCSSQSGHNTVSWYQQALGQGPQFIFQYYREEENGRGNFPPRFSGLQFPNYSSELNVNALELDDSALYLCASSQTGAGEKLFFGSGTQLSVL.

On this clone itself: Within the sample, other DNA sequences also encode this same CDR3. The chain combines TRBV28 with TRBJ1-2; 8 nucleotides agree with TRBD1. J was trimmed by 4 bases and V by 2 bases; bases with no gene match: 3. The germline V gene has CDR1 MDHEN and CDR2 SYDVKM. This CDR3 comprises 14 residues. This chain's CDR3 is CASSLDRGAYGYTF. CDR3 coding DNA: TGTGCCAGCAGTTTAGACAGGGGCGCCTATGGCTACACCTTC.

The chain recombines TRBV15 with TRBJ1-1; possible D gene TRBD1, 5 bases. CDR1 LNHNV and CDR2 YYDKDF come from the germline V gene (reference sequence). The CDR3 is made up of 16 amino acids. V gave up 0 bases and J gave up 4 bases, with 15 bases separating them. The CDR3 sequence: CATSRDSRRQGTEAFF. CDR3 DNA: TGTGCCACCAGCAGAGATAGTAGGCGGCAGGGCACTGAAGCTTTCTTT.

Here the CDR3 DNA reads TGTGCCAGCAGCCGGACAGCAACTAATGAAAAACTGTTTTTT. It specifies CASSRTATNEKLFF. The chain joins TRBV27 to TRBJ1-4, with D maybe TRBD1 (6 bases). The V gene lost 6 bases and the J gene lost 0 bases, with 8 bases spanning the gap. The length of the CDR3 is 14 residues. The V gene's germline CDR1 is MNHEY and CDR2 SMNVEV (reference sequence).

The rearrangement uses TRBV27 and TRBJ2-5; TRBD2 matches at 10 bases. CDR1 MNHEY and CDR2 SMNVEV come from the germline V gene (reference sequence). This CDR3 contains 21 residues. Losses at the gene ends were 4 bases for V and 3 bases for J; bases not matched to a gene: 23. The CDR3 DNA is TGTGCCAGCAGTTCAACCAATAAACTAGCGGGACCCAGAACACTGAAAGAGACCCAGTACTTC. Its protein is CASSSTNKLAGPRTLKETQYF.

The J gene is TRBJ1-2, the V gene TRBV25-1; D not resolved. CDR3 length: 13 amino acids. V lost 5 bases and J 4 bases, leaving 11 bases between the germline ends. CDR1 and CDR2 from the germline V gene are MGHDK and SYGVNS. CDR3 loop: CASSTASSYGYTF. The CDR3 DNA is TGTGCCAGCAGTACAGCCAGTTCCTATGGCTACACCTTC.

The chain combines TRBV14 with TRBJ1-4; possibly TRBD1 for D (6 bases). The germline CDR1 and CDR2 sequences are SGHDN and FVKESK. V was pared by 0 bases and J by 4 bases, with 12 bases between. This CDR3 is built from 16 residues. DNA for the CDR3: TGTGCCAGCAGCCAAGAGAGGGGGACCCTTAATGAAAAACTGTTTTTT. It yields the protein CASSQERGTLNEKLFF.

The chain has TRBV28 and TRBJ1-1, with D hard to call. CDR3 length: 15 amino acids. CDR1 and CDR2 (germline): MDHEN, SYDVKM. Trimming removed 5 bases at V and 5 bases at J, with 18 bases between. The CDR3 DNA reads TGTGCCAGCAGTCCCTCCCTCGGCGGGTCGACTGAAGCTTTCTTT. It specifies CASSPSLGGSTEAFF.

The rearrangement joins TRBV6-5 to TRBJ2-7, with 7 bases identical to TRBD2. The length of the CDR3 is 15 residues. The V segment lost 0 bases and the J segment 6 bases; nucleotides outside the gene matches: 8. CDR1 and CDR2 (germline): MNHEY, SVGAGI. The CDR3 sequence: CASSYSTGGAFEQYF. CDR3 nucleotide sequence: TGTGCCAGCAGTTACTCGACGGGAGGAGCCTTCGAGCAGTACTTC.

This chain uses TRBV7-3 with TRBJ2-5; 8 nucleotides agree with TRBD1. This CDR3 is 15 amino acids long. The germline CDR1 and CDR2 sequences are SGHTA and FQGTGA. V shed 5 bases and J 2 bases; nucleotides not matched to a gene: 7. The CDR3 DNA follows: TGTGCCAGCAGCCCAACCAGGGGGCCTCAAGAGACCCAGTACTTC. Protein: CASSPTRGPQETQYF.

V gene TRBV18 combines with J gene TRBJ1-3; the match to TRBD1 covers 10 bases. The CDR3 is made up of 16 amino acids. Germline CDR1 reads KGHSH; CDR2 reads LQKENI. The V segment lost 3 bases and the J segment 6 bases; nucleotides outside the gene matches: 8. For the CDR3, the DNA is TGTGCCAGCTCACCCTTCACCGGGACAGGGGAAAACACCATATATTTT. This encodes CASSPFTGTGENTIYF.

This chain uses TRBV5-1 with TRBJ2-2; TRBD1 aligns across 8 bases. Trimming at V came to 0 bases and at J to 7 bases, leaving 5 bases not matched to a gene. Germline V gene data show CDR1 as SGHRS and CDR2 as YFSETQ. This CDR3 contains 15 residues. In DNA, the CDR3 is TGCGCCAGCAGCTTGGCAGGGGGCGCAGGCGGGGAGCTGTTTTTT. This translates into CASSLAGGAGGELFF.

This chain links TRBV28 with TRBJ2-7; the D call may be TRBD1 or TRBD2 (6 bases each). This CDR3 contains 14 residues. V shed 6 bases and J shed 3 bases, with 15 bases lying between them. CDR1 MDHEN and CDR2 SYDVKM come from the germline V gene. The chain's CDR3 is CASSIPGGFYEQYF. DNA of the CDR3: TGTGCCAGCAGCATCCCCGGGGGCTTCTACGAGCAGTACTTC.